The present T cell receptor (beta chain) was sequenced within a study of tumor-infiltrating lymphocytes in primary liver carcinoma. Germline CDR1 is SGHNT and CDR2 is YYREEE (reference sequence). Trimming took off 4 bases at V and 5 bases at J, with 9 bases between the two ends. There are 12 residues in the CDR3. From about 19-30 mg of unsorted bulk tissue, DNA and RNA were co-extracted together. A constant-region primer served to make TCR beta cDNA from about 490 ng total RNA. Three rounds of nested multiplex PCR with slightly modified ARM-PCR produced TCR beta libraries. It was with TRBV1-TRBV30 forward primers and a C-beta reverse primer that the first two PCR rounds were run, at 10 to 11 cycles each. TCRdb reprocessed the multiplex PCR reads with MiXCR, giving one entry per CDR3 protein. The table includes 85,000 to 100,000 distinct CDR3 sequences, approximately 68% detected once.

Sequencing was performed on tumor-adjacent normal liver tissue. V gene TRBV5-4 combines with J gene TRBJ1-1; D gene uncertain. This clonotype originated in a man aged 40-49 years with primary liver carcinoma and hepatitis B virus infection. DNA of the CDR3: TGTGCCAGCAGCCCAGATTTTACTGAAGCTTTCTTT. It yields the protein CASSPDFTEAFF.